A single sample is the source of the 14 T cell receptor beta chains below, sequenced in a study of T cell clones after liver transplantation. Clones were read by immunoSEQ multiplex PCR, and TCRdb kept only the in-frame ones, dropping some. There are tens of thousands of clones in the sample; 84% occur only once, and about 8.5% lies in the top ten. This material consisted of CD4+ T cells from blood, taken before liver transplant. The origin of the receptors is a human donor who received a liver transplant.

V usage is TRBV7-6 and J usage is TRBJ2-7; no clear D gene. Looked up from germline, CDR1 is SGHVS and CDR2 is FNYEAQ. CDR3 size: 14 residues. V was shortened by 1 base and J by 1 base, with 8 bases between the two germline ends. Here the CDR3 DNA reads TGTGCCAGCAGCTTAGTCTTTGAATCCTACGAGCAGTACTTC. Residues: CASSLVFESYEQYF.

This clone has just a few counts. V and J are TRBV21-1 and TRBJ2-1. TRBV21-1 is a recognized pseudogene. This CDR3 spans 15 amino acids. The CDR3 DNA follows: TGTGCCAGCAAGGTTTCCGGGGCAGGAGAAATTTGGCAGTTCTTC. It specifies CASKVSGAGEIWQFF.

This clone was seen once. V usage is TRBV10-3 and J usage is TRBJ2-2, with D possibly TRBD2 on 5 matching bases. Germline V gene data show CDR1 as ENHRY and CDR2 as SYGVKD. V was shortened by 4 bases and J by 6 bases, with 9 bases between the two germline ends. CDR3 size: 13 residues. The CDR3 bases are TGTGCCATCAGTGCCGGGGATCCCGGGGAGCTGTTTTTT. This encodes CAISAGDPGELFF.

CDR3 bases: TGTGCCAGCAGTACCTACTCTGCGGGGAGGGAGCTGTTTTTT. This translates into CASSTYSAGRELFF. V usage is TRBV2 and J usage is TRBJ2-2; possible D gene TRBD2, 6 bases. CDR3 length equals 14 residues. Trimming cost V 5 bases and J 9 bases, with 16 bases left between them. Germline V gene lookup returns CDR1 SNHLY and CDR2 FYNNEI.

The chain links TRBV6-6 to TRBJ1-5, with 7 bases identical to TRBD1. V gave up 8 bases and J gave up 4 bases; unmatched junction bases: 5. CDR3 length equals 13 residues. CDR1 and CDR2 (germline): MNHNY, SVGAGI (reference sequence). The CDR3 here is CASEGAGNQPQHF. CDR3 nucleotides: TGTGCCAGCGAGGGGGCAGGGAATCAGCCCCAGCATTTT.

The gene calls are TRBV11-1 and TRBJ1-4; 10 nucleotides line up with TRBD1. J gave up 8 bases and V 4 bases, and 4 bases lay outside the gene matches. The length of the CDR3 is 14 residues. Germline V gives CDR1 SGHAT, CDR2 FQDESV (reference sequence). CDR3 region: CASSSGQGGEKLFF. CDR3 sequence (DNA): TGTGCCAGCAGCTCCGGACAGGGGGGCGAAAAACTGTTTTTT.

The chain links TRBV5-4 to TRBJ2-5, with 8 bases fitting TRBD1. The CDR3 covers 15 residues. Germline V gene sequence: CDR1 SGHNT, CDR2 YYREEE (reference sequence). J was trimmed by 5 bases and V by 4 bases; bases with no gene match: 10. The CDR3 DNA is TGTGCCAGCAGCCTAAGGACAGGGCAGGGCGAGACCCAGTACTTC. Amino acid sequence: CASSLRTGQGETQYF.

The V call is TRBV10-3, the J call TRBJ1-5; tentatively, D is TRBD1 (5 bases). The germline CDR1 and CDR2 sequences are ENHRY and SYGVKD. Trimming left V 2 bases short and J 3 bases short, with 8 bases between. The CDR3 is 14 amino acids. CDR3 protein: CAISEGGNNQPQHF. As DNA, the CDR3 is TGTGCCATCAGTGAGGGGGGGAACAATCAGCCCCAGCATTTT.

The CDR3 reads CASSLLFGEQFF. As DNA, the CDR3 is TGTGCCAGCAGCCTATTATTTGGTGAGCAGTTCTTC. The chain couples TRBV7-2 to TRBJ2-1; no clear D. Germline CDR1 and CDR2: SGHTA and FQGNSA. Deletions cut 5 bases from V and 9 bases from J, with 11 bases between. The CDR3 is 12 residues long.

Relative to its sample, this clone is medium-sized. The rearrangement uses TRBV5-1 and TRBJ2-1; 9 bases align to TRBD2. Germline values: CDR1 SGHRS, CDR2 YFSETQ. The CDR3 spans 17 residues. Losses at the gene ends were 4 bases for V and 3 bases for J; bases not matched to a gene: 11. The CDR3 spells CASSPRVRGGDYNEQFF. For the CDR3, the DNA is TGCGCCAGCAGCCCCCGCGTGCGGGGGGGCGACTACAATGAGCAGTTCTTC.

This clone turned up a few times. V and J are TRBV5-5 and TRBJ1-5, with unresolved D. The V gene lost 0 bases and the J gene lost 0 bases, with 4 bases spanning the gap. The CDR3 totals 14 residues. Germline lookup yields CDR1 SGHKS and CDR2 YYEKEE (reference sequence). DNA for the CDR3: TGTGCCAGCAGCTTGGGGTTTAGCAATCAGCCCCAGCATTTT. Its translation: CASSLGFSNQPQHF. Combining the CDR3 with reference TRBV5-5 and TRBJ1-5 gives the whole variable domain DAGVTQSPTHLIKTRGQQVTLRCSPISGHKSVSWYQQVLGQGPQFIFQYYEKEERGRGNFPDRFSARQFPNYSSELNVNALLLGDSALYLCASSLGFSNQPQHFGDGTRLSIL.

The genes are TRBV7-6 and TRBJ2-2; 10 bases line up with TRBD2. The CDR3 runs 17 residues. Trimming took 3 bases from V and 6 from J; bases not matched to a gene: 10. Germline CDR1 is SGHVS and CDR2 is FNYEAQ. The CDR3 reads CASSFSGRALRAGELFF. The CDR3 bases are TGTGCCAGCAGCTTCAGCGGGAGGGCCCTCAGGGCCGGGGAGCTGTTTTTT.

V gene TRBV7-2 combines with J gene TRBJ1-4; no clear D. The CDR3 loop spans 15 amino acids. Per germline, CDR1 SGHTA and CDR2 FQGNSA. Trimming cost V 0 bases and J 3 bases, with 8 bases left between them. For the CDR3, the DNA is TGTGCCAGCAGCTTAGCGTGGAGTTCTAATGAAAAACTGTTTTTT. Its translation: CASSLAWSSNEKLFF.

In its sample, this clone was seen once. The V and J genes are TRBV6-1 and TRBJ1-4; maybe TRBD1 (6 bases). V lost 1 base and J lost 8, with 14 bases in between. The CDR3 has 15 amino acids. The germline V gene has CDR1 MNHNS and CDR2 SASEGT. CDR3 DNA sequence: TGTGCCAGCAGTGAAGGGGGGGCGCTGGAGGAAAAACTGTTTTTT. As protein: CASSEGGALEEKLFF.